This T cell receptor (beta chain) was sequenced in a study of blood T cell repertoires in COVID-19 (dated by TCRdb to 2020 to 2022). As for the study more broadly: Samples covering the acute and convalescent phases of COVID-19 were provided by collaborators in the United States, Italy and Spain. Deeply sampled blood TCRbeta repertoires from subjects exposed to, actively infected with, or recovered from COVID-19 were included in the dataset. Sample metadata almost always included a de-identified subject ID, COVID-19 status, age in years and sex. Where available, HLA class I and class II types were obtained from metadata supplied by the sample provider rather than from assay-based typing. The repertoires were released in a freely available public database meant as a resource for research on the immune response to SARS-CoV-2. Samples were obtained from the ongoing ImmuneRACE study (first 160 participants) and from some 1,200 subjects provided by 6 global collaborators. The material from the prospective study consisted of cDNA or gDNA derived from T cells, B-cell-depleted T cells, or PBMCs. Overall results and qualifications from the work: How much clinical and demographic metadata was included differed by source and by participant, and the metadata was provided uncurated.

The immunoSEQ Assay, a bias-controlled multiplex PCR, was used to amplify TCRbeta CDR3 regions from genomic DNA. The study's own analysis went as follows. The number of nucleated cells in each sample was estimated by amplification of reference gene primers within the assay. To quantify the absolute abundance of each unique TCRbeta CDR3 rearrangement, sequence reads were collapsed and filtered. For each sample, productive Simpson clonality was calculated as the square root of Simpson's diversity index over productive rearrangements. Held by TCRdb, this immuneACCESS table contains in-frame sequences only and omits some clones. Under half of the omission traces to an unresolved V gene where checked; the cause of the rest is unknown. V, J and clone size are those of that table, while D and trimming were read from the DNA. Recorded for this sample are about 410,000 clones; less than 95% of them occurred a single time. Approximately 0.65% of the sample comes from the top ten.

With respect to this clone: Its binding antigen is unknown. The record has no base qualities; no much larger clone is one base away.

Participants in the prospective study were enrolled through a virtual design, were aged 18 to 89 years, and lived in approximately 25 United States geographic areas. In the prospective study, cohorts were assigned on the basis of participant-reported clinical history obtained from a screening survey and a study questionnaire. For ImmuneRACE Cohort 3, a participant was defined as recovered based on two consecutive negative NP/OP PCR tests, clearance by a healthcare professional, or resolution of symptoms. In the prospective study, whole blood, serum and a nasopharyngeal or oropharyngeal swab were collected from each participant by mobile phlebotomists. Additional blood draws and questionnaires over an approximately 2-month period could optionally be provided by prospective study participants. Blood samples from the prospective study were shipped frozen or at room temperature prior to DNA extraction.

The germline V gene (reference sequence) provides CDR1 LNHDA and CDR2 SQIVND. From the cysteine up to the phenylalanine, the CDR3 has a length of 16 residues. The kept DNA is CDR3 alone, 48 bases in frame from the first base. V drops 8 bases and J drops 4 bases, leaving 20 bases in between. This sequence was found in a man aged 18 to 30 who had recovered from COVID-19. This chain is built from TRBV19 and TRBJ2-2; TRBD1 is possibly the D segment (5 matching bases). The material sequenced was PBMCs or T cells enriched from blood (not recorded which). This receptor has the CDR3 CASGPPRQKITGELFF. At the DNA level, the sequence is TGTGCCAGTGGTCCCCCTAGACAGAAAATCACCGGGGAGCTGTTTTTT.